This TCR beta chain was sequenced in a study of OX40 agonist ivuxolimab in advanced cancers. Study results and caveats: There was clonal expansion of CD4+ and CD8+ blood T cells by week 6 at 0.1 to 3.0 mg/kg.

On this clone: The antigen remains undetermined.

V was shortened by 0 bases and J by 8 bases, with 11 bases between the two germline ends. Looked up from germline, CDR1 is MNHEY and CDR2 is SVGAGI. The CDR3 contains 14 residues. The method was immunoSEQ multiplex PCR; TCRdb's version includes in-frame clones alone and lacks a portion of them. Here the sample spans 82,000 or so clones, roughly 90% being singletons. The chain has TRBV6-5 and TRBJ1-5; D is undetermined. This receptor was taken from an adult with an advanced solid tumor such as melanoma, head and neck, liver or kidney cancer. The sample here was CD4+ or CD8+ T cells sorted from blood, taken in a trial of the OX40 agonist ivuxolimab. The CDR3 sequence is CASSYSGQIKPQHF. The CDR3, as DNA: TGTGCCAGCAGTTACTCCGGCCAGATCAAGCCCCAGCATTTT.